This TCR beta chain derives from a study of post-analysis software for immune sequencing data. Study conclusions and caveats: Controls had lower frequencies than patients of four or five TRBV segments, which included TRBV5-6, TRBV5-1 and TRBV20-1.

For this clonotype: Its antigen remains unidentified.

Germline V gives CDR1 MGHRA, CDR2 YSYEKL. Trimming removed 0 bases at V and 4 bases at J, with 7 bases between. The CDR3 contains 14 residues. Unique molecular identifiers were present in the TCR beta cDNA libraries. Via MiXCR, TCRdb re-called the PCR reads, giving one row per CDR3 protein. The data contain more than 450,000 distinct CDR3 sequences, about 40% of them singletons. The rearrangement links TRBV4-1 to TRBJ1-5, with D perhaps TRBD1 (6 bases). Sequencing used blood. This TCR derives from a girl aged 10-17 years with multiple sclerosis. The CDR3 coding sequence is TGCGCCAGCAGCCAAGATGACAGGAATCAGCCCCAGCATTTT. It translates to CASSQDDRNQPQHF.